This T cell receptor beta chain is from a study of glioma-infiltrating T cells. As for the study in general: Target coverage was about 4.5- to 11-fold for roughly one million blood T cells.

CDR1 and CDR2 from the germline V gene are MNHNS and SASEGT. The germline V and J ends were trimmed by 10 bases and 0 bases, with 12 bases remaining between them. This CDR3 has 13 amino acids. General study points: Gliomas, especially low-grade, showed above-expected tissue-blood divergence; non-neoplastic patients showed below.

Using RNA template, CDR3s of TCR alpha and beta were amplified with iRepertoire arm-PCR. One-step reverse transcription and amplification started from approximately 100-400 ng of tissue mRNA or PBMC total RNA. Each CDR3 protein is one row after TCRdb ran MiXCR on the multiplex PCR reads. The table has a few hundred thousand distinct CDR3 sequences, 35% to 45% seen once. This clonotype has a handful of counts. Its antigen remains unidentified. V usage is TRBV6-1 and J usage is TRBJ1-2; D ambiguous. The receptor was isolated from a human donor with low-grade glioma or glioblastoma, undergoing nonglioma brain surgery, or in good health (not recorded which). Sequenced: glioma tissue, nonneoplastic brain tissue, or PBMCs (not recorded which). The CDR3 reads CATRTGANYGYTF. The CDR3, as DNA: TGTGCCACCAGAACGGGTGCTAACTATGGCTACACCTTC.